This TCR beta chain was captured in a study of T cell repertoires in cytomegalovirus infection. Whole-study context: Indications of both CMV infection and matching HLA type were provided by public TCR beta signatures. Study results and limitations: Cumulative public TCR beta family frequency identified carriers of CMV plus the relevant HLA.

This clonotype was seen a few times. Antigen specificity is unknown. The CDR3 totals 19 residues. With 2 bases removed from V and 4 bases from J, the gap between germline ends came to 24 bases. Germline-derived CDR1 and CDR2 are SGHTA and FQGNSA. TCRdb fed the reads into MiXCR, producing one record per CDR3 protein. The sample consists of 740,000 or so distinct CDR3 sequences, about a third of them appearing once. Sequenced: PBMCs. The receptor was derived from a human donor in good health (CMV status not recorded). Some clones in this sample may be carry-over from other donors' samples. This rearrangement joins TRBV7-2 to TRBJ2-1; a possible D gene is TRBD2 (7 bases). Here the CDR3 reads CASSLQGGGGLALYNEQFF. DNA for the CDR3: TGTGCCAGCAGCTTACAAGGTGGGGGGGGCCTGGCGCTGTACAATGAGCAGTTCTTC.